Each of the 18 T cell receptor beta chains below was sequenced from the same sample in a study of metastatic and nonmetastatic thyroid tumors. Patients were all untreated before their thyroid surgery. TCRdb re-called the PCR reads with MiXCR. The sample shows about 92,000 clones, 15% of them seen only once. Sequenced material: blood. The receptors derive from a female donor with papillary thyroid cancer or a benign thyroid nodule (not recorded which). Some clones in this sample may be carry-over from other donors' samples.

This clone was found many times. V gene TRBV28 combines with J gene TRBJ1-4, with 9 nucleotides matching TRBD1. V shed 6 bases and J 4 bases; nucleotides not matched to a gene: 15. Per the germline V gene, CDR1 is MDHEN and CDR2 is SYDVKM. The CDR3 runs to 18 residues. CDR3 bases: TGTGCCAGCAGCTCACCATCCGGGACAGGGCAGGGTAATGAAAAACTGTTTTTT. Protein: CASSSPSGTGQGNEKLFF.

About this clone: It may be a read error: a sequence one base away is much more abundant. This same CDR3 is encoded by further DNA sequences in the sample. V and J are TRBV9 and TRBJ2-2; no clear D. The CDR3 sequence is 15 residues long. Germline CDR1 reads SGDLS; CDR2 reads YYNGEE. Trimming took 3 bases from V and 2 from J, leaving 11 bases between them. CDR3 sequence: CASSDRRVNTGELFF. CDR3 coding DNA: TGTGCCAGCAGCGACCGACGGGTTAACACCGGGGAGCTGTTTTTT.

The sample holds many counts of this clone. CDR3 in amino acids: CSASSFPSGANEQYF. CDR3 in DNA: TGCAGTGCTAGTTCGTTCCCTTCAGGGGCTAACGAGCAGTACTTC. This rearrangement joins TRBV20-1 to TRBJ2-7; D possibly corresponds to TRBD1 (6 bases). Germline V gives CDR1 DFQATT, CDR2 SNEGSKA (reference sequence). There are 15 residues in the CDR3. Between the trimmed V and J ends, which lost 3 bases and 5 bases, there was a span of 20 bases.

This clone appeared many times. V usage is TRBV4-2 and J usage is TRBJ2-7; 7 positions agree with TRBD1. The trim removed 0 bases at V and 2 bases at J, leaving 10 bases unmatched. CDR3 length equals 17 residues. The germline gives CDR1 LGHNA, CDR2 YNFKEQ. The DNA of the CDR3 is TGTGCCAGCAGCCAAGATTTTCGGACAGGCCAAACCTACGAGCAGTACTTC. It specifies CASSQDFRTGQTYEQYF.

A remark on this clone: A read error may be the cause here, since a much bigger clone is one base away. The sample carries other DNA sequences with the same CDR3. The rearrangement joins TRBV19 to TRBJ2-2; TRBD2 agrees at 9 bases. V dropped 10 bases and J dropped 4; count of bases not matched to a gene: 10. The germline V gene has CDR1 LNHDA and CDR2 SQIVND (reference sequence). The CDR3 consists of 15 residues. The CDR3 coding sequence is TGTGCCATTACCCTGGGCGGGGGGGCCACCGGGGAGCTGTTTTTT. It yields the protein CAITLGGGATGELFF.

This clone was seen many times. This CDR3 reads CASSLWSGGSQETQYF. The CDR3 DNA reads TGTGCCAGCAGTTTATGGTCAGGGGGAAGCCAAGAGACCCAGTACTTC. The chain joins TRBV28 to TRBJ2-5, with 7 bases that match TRBD1. Trimming at V came to 0 bases and at J to 1 base, leaving 5 bases not matched to a gene. The CDR3 runs 16 residues. The germline gives CDR1 MDHEN, CDR2 SYDVKM.

Regarding this clone: A much larger clone is a single base away; this may be a read error. V usage is TRBV4-1 and J usage is TRBJ2-5, with D perhaps TRBD1 (6 bases). There are 15 residues in the CDR3. Germline CDR1 and CDR2: MGHRA and YSYEKL. Deletions cut 2 bases from V and 6 bases from J, with 16 bases between. Here the CDR3 DNA reads TGCGCCAGCAGCCAACCGAGACAGGTTGTGAAGACCCAGTACTTC. This codes for CASSQPRQVVKTQYF.

On this clone itself: A read error may be the cause here, since a much bigger clone is one base away. The sample carries other DNA sequences with the same CDR3. The chain has TRBV11-2 and TRBJ2-3; D gene unclear. Trimming shortened V by 4 bases and J by 2 bases, and 22 bases separated the two germline ends. The CDR3 loop spans 18 amino acids. In germline, CDR1 is SGHAT, CDR2 FQNNGV. CDR3 in DNA: TGTGCCAGCAGCTCCCGGCCCCGCACGGGTGGGGTCACAGATACGCAGTATTTT. Encoded protein: CASSSRPRTGGVTDTQYF.

This clone was found a few times. This may come from a read error, since a much larger clone is one base off. This rearrangement joins TRBV5-6 to TRBJ2-7; possible D gene TRBD2, 6 bases. In germline, CDR1 is SGHDT, CDR2 YYEEEE. V gave up 6 bases and J gave up 6 bases, with 16 bases separating them. CDR3 size: 13 residues. CDR3 in amino acids: CASILSGVPEQYF. The CDR3 region has the DNA TGTGCCAGCATCTTATCGGGGGTCCCCGAGCAGTACTTC.

This clone was seen many times. The chain uses TRBV20-1 and TRBJ1-2; tentative D call: TRBD1 (6 bases). There are 15 residues in the CDR3. The V gene lost 3 bases and the J gene lost 0 bases, with 14 bases spanning the gap. Per the germline V gene, CDR1 is DFQATT and CDR2 is SNEGSKA (reference sequence). The CDR3 region is CSASTPGQSNYGYTF. The CDR3 DNA reads as TGCAGTGCTAGTACCCCCGGACAGTCTAACTATGGCTACACCTTC.

This clone was counted at least ten times. The rearrangement links TRBV28 to TRBJ2-2; D possibly matches TRBD1 or TRBD2 (5 bases each). The CDR3 loop spans 20 amino acids. Per germline, CDR1 MDHEN and CDR2 SYDVKM. The ends were cut back, 4 bases at V and 5 bases at J, with 29 bases in the middle. The CDR3 reads CASSSPPGRLPGASTGELFF. The CDR3 coding sequence is TGTGCCAGCAGTTCCCCTCCGGGACGCTTGCCCGGGGCTTCGACCGGGGAGCTGTTTTTT.

As DNA, the CDR3 is TGTGCCAGCTCTCAGACGGTTAGCACAGATACGCAGTATTTT. This encodes CASSQTVSTDTQYF. This chain joins TRBV18 and TRBJ2-3; the D is unclear. Trimming left V 6 bases short and J 0 bases short, with 10 bases between. This CDR3 is built from 14 residues. The germline gives CDR1 KGHSH, CDR2 LQKENI.

In this sample, this clone turned up once. The chain combines TRBV7-2 with TRBJ2-1; 8 bases agree with TRBD1. V lost 4 bases to trimming and J lost 15 bases; unmatched junction nucleotides: 14. The CDR3 covers 14 residues. CDR1 and CDR2 from the germline V gene are SGHTA and FQGNSA. The CDR3: CASSSLAAGTGAFF. The CDR3 DNA is TGTGCCAGCAGCTCTCTTGCGGCCGGGACAGGTGCGTTCTTC. Full variable domain (rest looked up from reference TRBV7-2 and TRBJ2-1): GAGVSQSPSNKVTEKGKDVELRCDPISGHTALYWYRQSLGQGLEFLIYFQGNSAPDKSGLPSDRFSAERTGGSVSTLTIQRTQQEDSAVYLCASSSLAAGTGAFFGPGTRLTVL.

This clone was counted a few times. This rearrangement joins TRBV6-1 to TRBJ1-5, with TRBD1 matching over 7 bases. CDR1 is MNHNS, CDR2 SASEGT, per germline. V shed 9 bases and J 0 bases; nucleotides not matched to a gene: 5. The CDR3 runs 14 residues. CDR3 protein: CASTGDYSNQPQHF. The CDR3 DNA is TGTGCCAGTACAGGGGACTATAGCAATCAGCCCCAGCATTTT.

This clone was counted ten times or more. This chain connects TRBV12-3 or TRBV12-4 to TRBJ2-7; possibly TRBD1 for D (6 bases). The CDR3 length is 14 residues. V lost 6 bases and J lost 7, with 19 bases in between. CDR3 nucleotide sequence: TGTGCCAGCAGAGTCGGGACCAACCAGGGGGAGCAGTACTTC. This sequence encodes CASRVGTNQGEQYF.

This clone was seen at least ten times. The gene calls are TRBV9 and TRBJ2-3, with D perhaps matching TRBD1 (6 bases). The CDR3 sequence is 15 residues long. V was pared by 6 bases and J by 2 bases, with 16 bases between. Germline values: CDR1 SGDLS, CDR2 YYNGEE. The CDR3 DNA sequence: TGTGCCAGCACCCGTACGGACAGCGTCACAGATACGCAGTATTTT. It codes for CASTRTDSVTDTQYF.

Ten or more counts support this clone. This chain's CDR3 is CASSLFGDGYTF. The CDR3 nucleotides are TGTGCCAGCAGTTTATTTGGTGATGGCTACACCTTC. This chain uses TRBV12-3 or TRBV12-4 with TRBJ1-2, with D unresolved. The CDR3 has 12 amino acids. V lost 2 bases and J lost 6, with 7 bases in between.

This clone has a handful of counts. Its ends do not fully match the called genes, so a read error is possible. The chain combines TRBV2 with TRBJ2-3; D is undetermined. There are 15 residues in the CDR3. The germline V gene has CDR1 SNHLY and CDR2 FYNNEI. The CDR3 sequence is CASSEWVGETVTQYF. CDR3 coding DNA: TGTGCCAGCAGTGAATGGGTCGGAGAAACAGTTACGCAGTATTTT.